These T cell receptor beta chains were read from a single sample in a study of T cell repertoires in cytomegalovirus infection. For these TCRs, the target antigens are not known. TCRdb called the reads again in MiXCR, with one record for every CDR3 protein. The profile shows about 900,000 distinct CDR3 sequences, around 30% of them singletons. Sequencing was performed on cultured CD8+ T cells from PBMCs, taken from culture after CMV antigen stimulation. Every receptor here comes from a human donor in good health (CMV status not recorded). Some clones in this sample may be carry-over from other donors' samples. Both conserved end residues are part of each CDR3. The D gene is left open where the match is weak. Clone size appears in some rows only: once, few, many, or a class for an expanded clone.

J: TRBJ1-1; D: NA; size: NA; V: TRBV12-3/TRBV12-4; DNA: TGTGCCAGCAGTTTATTAACAGACCTGAGCACTGAACCTTTCTTT; CDR3: CASSLLTDLSTEPFF
J: TRBJ2-1; D: NA; size: few; V: TRBV4-1; DNA: TGCGCCAGCAGCCAAGATCAGCCAAATAATGAGCAGTTCTTC; CDR3: CASSQDQPNNEQFF
J: TRBJ1-1; D: NA; size: NA; V: TRBV7-4; DNA: TGTGCCAGCAGCTCCAGCGGACAGACAAAGTGGGAAGCTTTCTTT; CDR3: CASSSSGQTKWEAFF
J: TRBJ1-1; D: NA; size: NA; V: TRBV27; DNA: TGTGCCAGCAGTTTATCGAAAACAGCTAACACTGAAGCTTTCTTT; CDR3: CASSLSKTANTEAFF
J: TRBJ1-5; D: NA; size: many; V: TRBV4-1; DNA: TGCGCCAGCAGCCGTGGGTGGAATCAGCCCCAGCATTTT; CDR3: CASSRGWNQPQHF
J: TRBJ2-5; D: NA; size: NA; V: TRBV5-1; DNA: TGCGCCAGCAGCTTGGCCCGGGAAGGTTTGAGGACCCAGTACTTC; CDR3: CASSLAREGLRTQYF
J: TRBJ2-1; D: NA; size: NA; V: TRBV6-5; DNA: TGTGCCAGCAGTAATCAAGTCTATGAGCAGTTCTTC; CDR3: CASSNQVYEQFF
J: TRBJ2-6; D: NA; size: NA; V: TRBV6-6; DNA: TGTGCCAGCAACCCCGACAGCCTCTCTGGGGCCAACGTCCTGACTTTC; CDR3: CASNPDSLSGANVLTF
J: TRBJ2-5; D: TRBD1; size: NA; V: TRBV7-9; DNA: TGTGCCAGCAGCCTAGGACAGGGTTTTACAGAGACCCAGTACTTC; CDR3: CASSLGQGFTETQYF
J: TRBJ1-1; D: NA; size: NA; V: TRBV5-1; DNA: TGCGCCAGCAGCTTGGGCCAGGGGATGGGAGGGAACACTGAAGCTTTCTTT; CDR3: CASSLGQGMGGNTEAFF
J: TRBJ2-7; D: NA; size: NA; V: TRBV12-5; DNA: TGTGCTAGTGGTACTTCCCTGGACAGCTCGGCTCACGAGCAGTACTTC; CDR3: CASGTSLDSSAHEQYF
J: TRBJ2-1; D: TRBD2; size: few; V: TRBV20-1; DNA: TGCAGTGCTAGGTCAGCGGGGGGAAATGAGCAGTTCTTC; CDR3: CSARSAGGNEQFF
J: TRBJ1-1; D: TRBD1; size: NA; V: TRBV12-3/TRBV12-4; DNA: TGTGCCAGCAGTAAGGACAGGGGGCTACCGGAGGACACTGAAGCTTTCTTT; CDR3: CASSKDRGLPEDTEAFF
J: TRBJ2-1; D: TRBD1; size: few; V: TRBV27; DNA: TGTGCCAGCAGTAGGCGCGGGACAGGTTCCTACAATGAGCAGTTCTTC; CDR3: CASSRRGTGSYNEQFF
J: TRBJ2-1; D: TRBD1; size: few; V: TRBV4-1; DNA: TGCGCCAGCAGCCAAATAGTATATCGACAGGGGTCCTACAATGAGCAGTTCTTC; CDR3: CASSQIVYRQGSYNEQFF
J: TRBJ1-2; D: TRBD1; size: few; V: TRBV29-1; DNA: TGCAGCGTCCACACAGGGGACTTTAACTATGGCTACACCTTC; CDR3: CSVHTGDFNYGYTF
J: TRBJ2-3; D: TRBD2; size: many; V: TRBV12-3/TRBV12-4; DNA: TGTGCCAGCATTACCTCCGGGACTAGCGGAGATACGCAGTATTTT; CDR3: CASITSGTSGDTQYF
J: TRBJ1-1; D: NA; size: NA; V: TRBV6-6; DNA: TGTGCCAGCAGTTACAATGGACAGATGAACACTGAAGCTTTCTTT; CDR3: CASSYNGQMNTEAFF
J: TRBJ1-1; D: TRBD1; size: NA; V: TRBV6-5; DNA: TGTGCCAGCAGACGACAGGGAATCACTGAAGCTTTCTTT; CDR3: CASRRQGITEAFF
J: TRBJ2-1; D: TRBD1; size: NA; V: TRBV4-1; DNA: TGCGCCAGCAGACAGGGGATGAATGAGCAGTTCTTC; CDR3: CASRQGMNEQFF
J: TRBJ1-2; D: NA; size: NA; V: TRBV11-2; DNA: TGTGCCAGCAGCTTAGACCCTTCCAATCCGGAAGGCTACACCTTC; CDR3: CASSLDPSNPEGYTF
J: TRBJ2-1; D: TRBD2; size: few; V: TRBV7-2; DNA: TGTGCCAGCAGCTTAGGGGGAGGGCTAGACCTGGCGAGCTCCTACAATGAGCAGTTCTTC; CDR3: CASSLGGGLDLASSYNEQFF
J: TRBJ1-4; D: NA; size: NA; V: TRBV19; DNA: TGTGCCAGTAGTATATCGGCTTCGGCGGGGCGGAGGGAAAAACTGTTTTTT; CDR3: CASSISASAGRREKLFF
J: TRBJ1-1; D: NA; size: NA; V: TRBV7-3; DNA: TGTGCCAGCAGCTTAAAGGGAGTAGGAACTGAAGCTTTCTTT; CDR3: CASSLKGVGTEAFF
J: TRBJ1-5; D: NA; size: many; V: TRBV7-4; DNA: TGTGCCAGCAGCTTAGTCTCCGGACCCGGGGATCAGCCCCAGCATTTT; CDR3: CASSLVSGPGDQPQHF
J: TRBJ2-2; D: NA; size: many; V: TRBV4-1; DNA: TGTGCCAGCAGCCCTGGACAGTCGAACACCGGGGAGCTGTTTTTT; CDR3: CASSPGQSNTGELFF
J: TRBJ1-1; D: NA; size: many; V: TRBV7-2; DNA: TGTGCCAGCAGCTTAACAGACATGAACACTGAAGCTTTCTTT; CDR3: CASSLTDMNTEAFF
J: TRBJ2-2; D: TRBD2; size: few; V: TRBV7-8; DNA: TGTGTCAGCAGCCGCGGGACTAGCGGGTGGGGCGGGGAGCTGTTTTTT; CDR3: CVSSRGTSGWGGELFF
J: TRBJ2-1; D: TRBD2; size: few; V: TRBV7-9; DNA: TGTGCCAGCAGCCGATCGACTAGCGGGGACTCCTACAATGAGCAGTTCTTC; CDR3: CASSRSTSGDSYNEQFF
J: TRBJ2-1; D: TRBD2; size: NA; V: TRBV7-7; DNA: TGTGCTAGCAGCTTTTTCGGACTAGCGGGTCTTGGGAGGAATGAGCAGTTCTTC; CDR3: CASSFFGLAGLGRNEQFF
J: TRBJ2-2; D: NA; size: many; V: TRBV27; DNA: TGTGCCAGCAGGCAAGGGGGGACCGGGGAGCTGTTTTTT; CDR3: CASRQGGTGELFF
J: TRBJ2-5; D: NA; size: NA; V: TRBV7-9; DNA: TGTGCCAACAGATCGCTAGAGACCCAGTACTTC; CDR3: CANRSLETQYF
J: TRBJ2-4; D: NA; size: NA; V: TRBV27; DNA: TGTGTCAGCAGCCCGTACCCAGGGAGTGTGGACATTCAGTACTTC; CDR3: CVSSPYPGSVDIQYF
J: TRBJ2-1; D: TRBD2; size: NA; V: TRBV14; DNA: TGTGCCAGCAGCCATGGACTAGCGGGGGGCCTCAATGAGCAGTTCTTC; CDR3: CASSHGLAGGLNEQFF
J: TRBJ2-3; D: NA; size: NA; V: TRBV10-1; DNA: TGCGCCAGCAGTGAGTCGCTAGGAGGGGAACAGTATTTT; CDR3: CASSESLGGEQYF
J: TRBJ2-3; D: NA; size: many; V: TRBV11-2; DNA: TGTGCCAGCAGCTCGCAGGGGATAGATACGCAGTATTTT; CDR3: CASSSQGIDTQYF
J: TRBJ1-4; D: NA; size: few; V: TRBV6-6; DNA: TGTGCCAGCAGTTATACCCCACGGGATGAAAAACTGTTTTTT; CDR3: CASSYTPRDEKLFF
J: TRBJ2-5; D: TRBD1; size: few; V: TRBV7-9; DNA: TGTGCCAGCAGCTCGGACAGGTTGCAAGAGACCCAGTACTTC; CDR3: CASSSDRLQETQYF
J: TRBJ2-7; D: TRBD2; size: few; V: TRBV5-8; DNA: TGTGCCAGCAGCTGGCGGGGGGAAGGTTACGAGCAGTACTTC; CDR3: CASSWRGEGYEQYF
J: TRBJ2-5; D: TRBD2; size: NA; V: TRBV5-4; DNA: TGTGCCAGCAGTTGGGCGGGGGGCATAGAGACCCAGTACTTC; CDR3: CASSWAGGIETQYF
J: TRBJ1-1; D: NA; size: NA; V: TRBV12-3/TRBV12-4; DNA: TGTGCCAGCAGTTTCCATCCGGACAGTGAAGCTTTCTTT; CDR3: CASSFHPDSEAFF
J: TRBJ1-1; D: NA; size: NA; V: TRBV6-2/TRBV6-3; DNA: TGTGCCAGCAGTTACGGACACTGGAACACTGAAGCTTTCTTT; CDR3: CASSYGHWNTEAFF
J: TRBJ2-6; D: NA; size: many; V: TRBV27; DNA: TGTGCCAGCAGCCCCTCTGGGGCCAACGTCCTGACTTTC; CDR3: CASSPSGANVLTF
J: TRBJ2-1; D: TRBD2; size: NA; V: TRBV9; DNA: TGTGCCAGCAGCCCCCCGATCGGGACTAGCGGGGGGGCGAGAAATGAGCAGTTCTTC; CDR3: CASSPPIGTSGGARNEQFF